A single T cell receptor (beta chain) is shown here with its context. CDR3 length: 15 amino acids. Trimming removed 4 bases from V and 11 bases from J, with 23 bases in between. CDR1 and CDR2 from the germline V gene are MGHRA and YSYEKL. The data were taken from a study of blood T cell repertoires in COVID-19. The overall study: Samples representing acute and convalescent COVID-19 were sourced from the United States, Italy and Spain. PBMCs, B-cell-depleted T cells, or T cells were the source of the cDNA or gDNA that made up the material.

Original data processing: Quantification of nucleated cells was approximated via reference gene primer amplification. Only in-frame clones appear in the TCRdb table, and some are missing; sequencing was by immunoSEQ multiplex PCR. V and J calls and clone size are those listed in that table; D and trimming were worked out from the DNA. The sample shows a few hundred thousand clones, about 87% of them seen only once. Material for sequencing was peripheral blood. This receptor was obtained from a woman aged 50 to 60 with acute or convalescent COVID-19. V gene TRBV4-1 combines with J gene TRBJ1-1, with a tentative D call TRBD1 (6 bases). CDR3 DNA sequence: TGCGCCAGCAGCCTACGACAGGCGGTGGAGGTTCGGGCTTTCTTT. Protein sequence: CASSLRQAVEVRAFF.